This TCR beta chain was identified in a study of OX40 agonist ivuxolimab in advanced cancers. Study summary: Three partial responders included one hepatocellular carcinoma patient and two cutaneous melanoma patients.

Broader study findings: Expanded clones were, on average, more numerous in CD8+ T cells than in CD4+.

Clones were sequenced by immunoSEQ multiplex PCR, and TCRdb holds only the in-frame ones, with some missing. The sample records about 78,000 clones, around 94% being singletons. The CDR3 loop spans 19 amino acids. Per the germline V gene, CDR1 is LGHNA and CDR2 is YNFKEQ. Unmatched junction bases numbered 12, after V lost 2 bases and J lost 6 bases. Autoimmune disease history or systemic immunosuppression led to patients being barred. For this clone: The antigen is not known.

V and J are TRBV4-2 and TRBJ2-2; 13 nucleotides match TRBD2. Sequences were derived from CD4+ or CD8+ T cells sorted from blood, sampled in a trial of the OX40 agonist ivuxolimab. This sequence originates from an adult with an advanced solid tumor such as melanoma, head and neck, liver or kidney cancer. The CDR3 bases are TGTGCCAGCAGCCAAACCGGGACTAGCGGGAAGGGAATCCCCGGGGAGCTGTTTTTT. It codes for CASSQTGTSGKGIPGELFF.